A single sample is the source of the 5 T cell receptor beta chains below, sequenced in a study of blood T cell repertoires in COVID-19. The protocol was immunoSEQ multiplex PCR, while the TCRdb copy is restricted to in-frame clones and leaves out a portion. The sample holds 400,000 to 500,000 clones; over 75% are singletons and the top ten take 1.5% to 2%. Sequenced: PBMCs or T cells enriched from blood (not recorded which). These receptors all come from a woman aged 40 to 50 who had recovered from COVID-19.

This clone was seen a handful of times. The chain joins TRBV15 to TRBJ2-1; TRBD2 agrees at 9 bases. Germline CDR1 and CDR2: LNHNV and YYDKDF (reference sequence). CDR3 length: 17 residues. Unmatched junction bases numbered 12, after V lost 3 bases and J lost 6 bases. The CDR3 reads CATSRPTSPGLANEQFF. The CDR3 bases are TGTGCCACCAGCAGGCCCACAAGTCCGGGACTAGCCAATGAGCAGTTCTTC. Full variable domain (remainder filled in from reference TRBV15 and TRBJ2-1): DAMVIQNPRYQVTQFGKPVTLSCSQTLNHNVMYWYQQKSSQAPKLLFHYYDKDFNNEADTPDNFQSRRPNTSFCFLDIRSPGLGDTAMYLCATSRPTSPGLANEQFFGPGTRLTVL.

This chain connects TRBV5-1 to TRBJ2-5; D unresolved. Per germline, CDR1 SGHRS and CDR2 YFSETQ. The CDR3 contains 12 residues. Between the trimmed V and J ends, which lost 2 bases and 7 bases, there was a span of 9 bases. CDR3 coding DNA: TGCGCCAGCAGCTTCGGCCGAGGGACCCAGTACTTC. Amino acids: CASSFGRGTQYF.

This chain uses TRBV2 with TRBJ2-1; D perhaps matches TRBD2 (7 bases). V lost 6 bases and J 6 bases, leaving 12 bases between the germline ends. The CDR3 loop spans 13 amino acids. Germline V CDR1 and CDR2: SNHLY, FYNNEI. The CDR3 DNA is TGTGCCAGCAGGGAGGGGGGGCCCAATGAGCAGTTCTTC. Amino acids: CASREGGPNEQFF.

The chain employs TRBV6-5 and TRBJ2-1, with D perhaps matching TRBD1 (6 bases). The CDR3 covers 13 residues. V lost 8 bases and J 1 base, leaving 9 bases between the germline ends. The germline V gene has CDR1 MNHEY and CDR2 SVGAGI. CDR3 DNA sequence: TGTGCCAGCGGGACACCTTCCTACAATGAGCAGTTCTTC. Translated, it gives CASGTPSYNEQFF.

CDR3 region: CASSLAIGGGDLTDTQYF. The CDR3, as DNA: TGTGCCAGCAGCTTAGCCATTGGAGGGGGCGACCTCACAGATACGCAGTATTTT. This chain joins TRBV11-3 and TRBJ2-3, with D tentatively TRBD1 (7 bases). Germline V gives CDR1 SGHNT, CDR2 YENEEA. Trimming took 1 base from V and 2 from J, leaving 19 bases between them. This CDR3 is 18 amino acids long.